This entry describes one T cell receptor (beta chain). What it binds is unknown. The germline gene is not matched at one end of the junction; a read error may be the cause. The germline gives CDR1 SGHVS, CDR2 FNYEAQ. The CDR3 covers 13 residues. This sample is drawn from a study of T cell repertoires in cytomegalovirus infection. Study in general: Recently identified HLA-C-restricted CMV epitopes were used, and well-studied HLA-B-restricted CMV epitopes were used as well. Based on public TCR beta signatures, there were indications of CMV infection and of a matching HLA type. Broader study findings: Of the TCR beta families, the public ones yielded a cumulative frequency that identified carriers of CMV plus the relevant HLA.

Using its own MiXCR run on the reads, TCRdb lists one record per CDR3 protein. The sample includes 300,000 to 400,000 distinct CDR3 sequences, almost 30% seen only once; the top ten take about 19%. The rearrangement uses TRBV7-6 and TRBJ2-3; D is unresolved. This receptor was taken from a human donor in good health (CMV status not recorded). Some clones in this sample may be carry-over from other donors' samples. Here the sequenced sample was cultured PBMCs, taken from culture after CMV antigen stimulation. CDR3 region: CTSSLAPGDTQYF. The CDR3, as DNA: TGTACCAGCAGCTTAGCCCCCGGGGATACGCAGTATTTT.